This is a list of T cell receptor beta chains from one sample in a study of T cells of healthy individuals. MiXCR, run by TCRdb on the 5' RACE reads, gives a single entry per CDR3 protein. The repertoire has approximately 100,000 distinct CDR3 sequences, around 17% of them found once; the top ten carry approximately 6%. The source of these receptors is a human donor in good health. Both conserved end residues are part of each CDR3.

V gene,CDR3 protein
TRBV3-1,CASSHLGTSEQETQYF
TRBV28,CASSWAGGFTDTQYF
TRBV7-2,CASSPRTDPGNTIYF
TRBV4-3,CASSQDPGGHGYTF
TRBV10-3,CAISRRDRATDTQYF
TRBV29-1,CSAADYGYTF
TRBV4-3,CASSLDDYGYTF
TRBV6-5,CASSYSKGVETQYF
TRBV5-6,CASSLELAGGRGYEQFF
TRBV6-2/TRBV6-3,CASSFSGIGAKNIQYF
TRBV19,CASSTARQGTIEPQHF
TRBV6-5,CASSSLDRATREAFF
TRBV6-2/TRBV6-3,CASSYRETDTQYF
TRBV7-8,CASSLRIGSLLDTQYF
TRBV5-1,CASSSPHRGNEQFF
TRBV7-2,CASSLWRTQAGEQFF
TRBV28,CASTAGGATYEQYF
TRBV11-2,CASSARRIYNSPLHF
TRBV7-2,CASSYDRAVVPYGYTF
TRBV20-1,CSARRQGNTDTQYF
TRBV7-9,CASSTASAAFVGQFF
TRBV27,CASGLAENTGELFF
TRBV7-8,CASSLDLQGTYEQYF
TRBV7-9,CASSLAQVPPRGETQYF
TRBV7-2,CASSPRGWNEQFF
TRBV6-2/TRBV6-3,CASSSGTGSREQYF
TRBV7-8,CASSLPRLAGGQDTQYF
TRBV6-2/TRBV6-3,CASSYGAIYEQYF
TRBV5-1,CASSLVGGGQGHEQFF
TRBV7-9,CASSFRTQDTQYF
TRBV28,CASSLDPLDGYTF
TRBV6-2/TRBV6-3,CASSWTDDYGYTF
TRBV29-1,CSVQDRGGTEAFF
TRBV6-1,CASSGGTGGRETQYF
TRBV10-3,CAISESSESHQPQHF
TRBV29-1,CSVGWDRGETQYF
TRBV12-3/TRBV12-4,CAIHRGLEAFF
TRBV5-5,CASIPRDAYNEQFF
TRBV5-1,CASSLRLRETQYF
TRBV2,CASMGSGIATNEKLFF
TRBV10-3,CAIKVGSSYEQYF
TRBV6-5,CASSPRIQGKSTDTQYF